This T cell receptor beta chain was profiled in a study of T cell responses to AZD1222 COVID-19 vaccine. Whole-study results and caveats: Spike was spanned by vaccine-associated CD4 TCRs, with dominance at 160-218 and 743-854. Mostly white British, mostly female donors; authors suggested clonal diversity may be underestimated. Increased Spike-specific TCR breadth and depth were observed after two AZD1222 doses.

Turning to this clone: Its specificity is not known.

The table came from immunoSEQ multiplex PCR; TCRdb's copy has only in-frame clones and leaves some out. The data contain more than 250,000 clones, about 92% of them singletons. Trimming removed 6 bases from V and 0 bases from J, with 16 bases in between. The germline V gene encodes CDR1 MNHEY and CDR2 SMNVEV (reference sequence). The CDR3 runs to 16 residues. Sequences were derived from peripheral blood, sampled on day 0 of AZD1222 vaccination. The clonotype was recovered from an adult in good health. V and J are TRBV27 and TRBJ2-3, with a weak D call TRBD1 (5 bases). This CDR3 reads CASRLRATASTDTQYF. The CDR3 DNA is TGTGCCAGCAGGCTCAGGGCTACGGCTAGCACAGATACGCAGTATTTT.